This entry describes one T cell receptor (beta chain). Its antigen is unidentified. The sample originates from a study of human T cells and chemical hapten exposure. Study-level results: Relative to controls, expanded TCRs formed significantly more large CDR3 similarity clusters.

V shed 6 bases and J shed 4 bases, with 7 bases lying between them. The germline CDR1 and CDR2 sequences are MDHEN and SYDVKM. The CDR3 loop spans 12 amino acids. Original processing methods: TCR counts had a median of 95,638 per sample and spanned roughly 20,000 to 750,000. TCRdb processed the RACE reads anew with MiXCR; each CDR3 protein has one entry. TCRdb assigned the V and J calls; the authors' analysis was not used. The sample lists approximately 71,000 distinct CDR3 sequences; around 10% were seen once. The time point: patch test 3, about 24 weeks after DPC sensitization. Treatment denoted: therapeutic diphenylcyclopropenone sensitization with weekly scalp DPC.

Sample: whole blood, taken in connection with sensitization to the hapten diphenylcyclopropenone (DPC). The chain joins TRBV28 to TRBJ1-5; the D is unclear. The sequence was collected from a woman aged 45-65 years with alopecia areata. Some clones in this sample may be carry-over from other donors' samples. CDR3 loop: CASSPPNQPQHF. The DNA for the CDR3 is TGTGCCAGCAGCCCCCCGAATCAGCCCCAGCATTTT.